These 4 T cell receptor beta chains were all obtained from the same sample, sequenced in a study of cytomegalovirus exposure and HLA in healthy donors (dated by TCRdb to about 2017). The method behind the library was the immunoSEQ multiplex PCR assay. A mixture of 60 forward primers for TCR Vbeta segments and 13 reverse primers for TCR Jbeta segments was used in the multiplex PCR. The immuneACCESS repertoire file appears here via TCRdb, limited to in-frame rearrangements. These files lack a portion of the clones; in checked studies, under half of the deficit traces to unresolved V genes, and the cause of the others is not known. Here the sample has around 150,000 clones; 70% to 90% occur a single time. The leading ten clones occupy about 2% of the sample. The specimen was PBMCs. All receptors come from a man aged 18 to 30 in good health and CMV-seropositive.

The chain uses TRBV11-3 and TRBJ2-2, with 9 positions matching TRBD1. J lost 3 bases, V lost 1 base, and 9 bases had no gene match. CDR1 and CDR2 from the germline V gene are SGHNT and YENEEA. CDR3 size: 18 residues. The CDR3 region has the DNA TGTGCCAGCAGCTTAGGGGACAGGGCTAGTCGTGACACCGGGGAGCTGTTTTTT. Encoded protein: CASSLGDRASRDTGELFF.

The chain has TRBV18 and TRBJ2-6, with D tentatively TRBD1 (5 bases). The CDR3 has 18 amino acids. The germline CDR1 and CDR2 sequences are KGHSH and LQKENI. V shed 2 bases and J shed 0 bases, with 14 bases lying between them. The CDR3 region is CASSPWKGITSGANVLTF. Written as DNA, the CDR3 is TGTGCCAGCTCACCATGGAAGGGGATAACCTCTGGGGCCAACGTCCTGACTTTC.

This chain connects TRBV5-4 to TRBJ1-2; 7 nucleotides line up with TRBD1. The ends lost 4 bases at V and 3 bases at J; junction bases unmatched: 12. This CDR3 has 16 residues. Germline CDR1 and CDR2: SGHNT and YYREEE (reference sequence). CDR3 sequence (DNA): TGTGCCAGCAGCCCAGGTGGGGGACAGAGCTACTATGGCTACACCTTC. It translates to CASSPGGGQSYYGYTF.

V usage is TRBV19 and J usage is TRBJ1-5; TRBD1 agrees at 7 bases. Looked up from germline, CDR1 is LNHDA and CDR2 is SQIVND (reference sequence). V shed 4 bases, J shed 3 bases, and the junction held 6 bases outside the gene matches. CDR3 length equals 15 residues. The CDR3: CASSTQTGYNQPQHF. CDR3 bases: TGTGCCAGTAGTACCCAGACAGGGTACAATCAGCCCCAGCATTTT.